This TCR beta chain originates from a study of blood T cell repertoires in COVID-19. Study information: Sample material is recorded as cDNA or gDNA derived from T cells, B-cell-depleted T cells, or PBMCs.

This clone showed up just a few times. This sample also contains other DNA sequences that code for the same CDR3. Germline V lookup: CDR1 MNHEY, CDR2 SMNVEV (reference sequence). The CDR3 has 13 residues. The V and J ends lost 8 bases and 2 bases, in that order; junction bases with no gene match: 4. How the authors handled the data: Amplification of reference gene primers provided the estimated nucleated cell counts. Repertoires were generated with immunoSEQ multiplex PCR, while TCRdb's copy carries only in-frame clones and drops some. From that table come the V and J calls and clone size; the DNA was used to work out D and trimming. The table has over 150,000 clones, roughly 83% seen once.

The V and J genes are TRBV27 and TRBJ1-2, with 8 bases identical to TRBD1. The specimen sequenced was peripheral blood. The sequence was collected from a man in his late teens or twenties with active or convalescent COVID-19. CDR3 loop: CASRRQGNYGYTF. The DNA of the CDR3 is TGTGCCAGCCGCAGACAGGGGAACTATGGCTACACCTTC.